This is a list of T cell receptor beta chains from one sample in a study of blood T cells in healthy people across ages. TCRdb called the 5' RACE reads again in MiXCR, with one record for every CDR3 protein. The table lists hundreds of thousands of distinct CDR3 sequences, roughly 25% of them singletons. The same data also contributed to another study, on T cells of mothers and their children.

The specimen sequenced was blood. Every receptor here comes from a boy younger than 18 in good health. The conserved cysteine and the conserved F or W are not part of the CDR3 here. D genes are given only for firm matches.

J gene	D gene	V gene	CDR3 protein
NA	NA	TRBV19	ASSISVGIGVYEQY
TRBJ2-3	NA	TRBV5-1	ASTKPSRTDTQY
TRBJ1-2	NA	TRBV7-9	ASSLVENYGYT
TRBJ1-4	NA	TRBV12-3/TRBV12-4	ASSLFFTAGEKLF
TRBJ2-6	TRBD1	TRBV4-3	ASSQGTGRSGANVLT
TRBJ2-3	NA	TRBV5-1	ASSFPEGTDTQY
TRBJ1-4	NA	TRBV7-8	ASSLASGWGAEKLF
TRBJ2-5	NA	TRBV6-6	ASSYRRGDPGAQY
TRBJ2-7	NA	TRBV28	ASQDSYEQY
TRBJ2-3	TRBD2	TRBV7-2	ASSTPSGASTDTQY
TRBJ1-1	TRBD1	TRBV5-1	ASSFRGPNTEAF
TRBJ2-1	TRBD1	TRBV7-9	ASRPDRGRHEQF
TRBJ2-3	NA	TRBV5-6	ASSLATGTSDTQY
TRBJ2-5	TRBD2	TRBV7-6	ASSPPGAGGPETQY
NA	NA	TRBV3-1	ASSQGAGRDNEQF
TRBJ1-3	NA	TRBV7-9	ASSSYSRISGNTIY
TRBJ2-7	TRBD1	TRBV5-1	ASSPWPGQGATYEQY
TRBJ2-7	TRBD2	TRBV7-2	ASSLLAGGPYEQY
TRBJ2-5	TRBD2	TRBV28	ASSFLADKEETQY
TRBJ2-1	NA	TRBV9	ASSVADGVSYNEQF
TRBJ2-5	TRBD1	TRBV12-3/TRBV12-4	ASSSTSTGDLQETQY
TRBJ2-2	TRBD1	TRBV6-5	ASSRDSLTGELF
TRBJ2-2	NA	TRBV10-1	ASSSRANTGELF
TRBJ2-3	NA	TRBV6-5	ASSYSKAVTDTQY
TRBJ2-5	NA	TRBV7-9	ASSLSQKETQY
TRBJ1-1	TRBD1	TRBV6-5	ASTRGLDTEAF
TRBJ1-2	NA	TRBV5-1	ASSLETGPGGYT
TRBJ2-3	TRBD2	TRBV7-2	ASSLGALAEADTQY
TRBJ2-1	TRBD2	TRBV7-2	ASGQPGLAGNNEQF
TRBJ1-2	NA	TRBV16	ASSLRHDGYT
TRBJ1-2	NA	TRBV20-1	SARAYDPADYGYT
NA	NA	TRBV29-1	SVPMNPGRYFHEQF
TRBJ2-4	TRBD2	TRBV14	ASSNPGLAENIQY
TRBJ2-5	NA	TRBV9	ASSRTGRGETQY
TRBJ1-2	NA	TRBV20-1	SASGGYGYT
TRBJ1-4	NA	TRBV15	ATTTRKEANEKLF
TRBJ2-5	NA	TRBV29-1	SALGGPGEQY
TRBJ2-6	NA	TRBV4-1	ASSQQTSPGANVLT
TRBJ2-3	TRBD2	TRBV12-3/TRBV12-4	ASRASGSGKDTQY
TRBJ2-1	TRBD1	TRBV7-8	ASSLKGARNEQF
TRBJ1-2	NA	TRBV29-1	SVEFRGSGGYT
TRBJ2-1	NA	TRBV3-1	ASSWEGGGRNEQF
NA	NA	TRBV24-1	ATSGSTNRIEQF
TRBJ2-5	TRBD1	TRBV29-1	SVVQGETQY
TRBJ2-5	NA	TRBV4-1	ASSQEMVQTAQY
TRBJ1-4	NA	TRBV7-9	ASSRSSASTNEKLF
TRBJ2-7	NA	TRBV7-9	ASSPRADVGEQY
TRBJ1-1	NA	TRBV18	ASSNNTGQGLNTEAF
TRBJ2-7	TRBD2	TRBV5-6	ASSTATSGIYEQY
TRBJ1-1	TRBD1	TRBV29-1	SVEGAGTGAGNTEAF